The 30 T cell receptor beta chains in this list originate from one sample, sequenced in a study of T cells in women clearing cervical HPV infection. The table came from immunoSEQ multiplex PCR; TCRdb's copy has only in-frame clones and leaves some out. This table lists tens of thousands of clones. Sequenced sample: blood buffy coat. Receptors were obtained from a woman aged 18 to 75 with a cervical HPV16 infection that either progressed to CIN3+ or cleared (not recorded which).

Of note for this clone: With the read ending 3 residues before the CDR3 end, the germline J gene is used to fill in that end. The V and J genes are TRBV20-1 and TRBJ2-3; D gene ambiguous. V gave up 4 bases and J gave up 0 bases, with 8 bases separating them. Germline assignment: CDR1 DFQATT and CDR2 SNEGSKA (reference sequence). The CDR3 sequence is 13 residues long. Partial CDR3 DNA: TGCAGTGCTACCGCTACCAGCACAGATACG. This gives the protein CSATATSTDT. The full-length CDR3 reads as CSATATSTDTQYF.

To note about this clone: The read ends 3 residues shy of where the CDR3 ends; the end is completed using the germline J gene. The chain is built from TRBV6-4 and TRBJ2-3; TRBD1 matches 12 bases. This CDR3 comprises 15 residues. Germline-derived CDR1 and CDR2 are MRHNA and SNTAGT. Trimming at V came to 2 bases and at J to 4 bases, leaving 1 base not matched to a gene. The CDR3 here is CASSDGTGGADTQYF. The CDR3 DNA, read in part, is TGTGCCAGCAGTGACGGGACAGGGGGCGCAGATACG.

Concerning this clone itself: The read finishes 3 residues shy of the CDR3 end, and the germline J gene is used to complete it. The chain couples TRBV19 to TRBJ1-2; the D gene is possibly TRBD1 (5 bases). The length of the CDR3 is 16 residues. Germline CDR1 LNHDA, CDR2 SQIVND (reference sequence). Incomplete CDR3 DNA: TGTGCCAGTAGTATAGGCTGGGGGGGGGAGTTGGATACC. This gives the protein CASSIGWGGELDT. The CDR3 in its entirety is CASSIGWGGELDTYTF.

A word on this clone: The read finishes 3 residues shy of the CDR3 end, and the germline J gene is used to complete it. This chain connects TRBV19 to TRBJ2-3; 8 bases agree with TRBD2. The V gene's germline CDR1 is LNHDA and CDR2 SQIVND (reference sequence). The length of the CDR3 is 16 residues. Trimming removed 3 bases from V and 1 base from J; junction bases left unmatched: 6. The chain's CDR3 is CASSMVGGAGTDTQYF. The DNA read from the CDR3 is TGTGCCAGTAGTATGGTCGGGGGGGCGGGCACAGATACG.

About this clone: The read falls 3 residues short of the CDR3 end, and the missing part is taken from the germline J gene. The gene calls are TRBV6-2 or TRBV6-3 and TRBJ2-7; 8 nucleotides match TRBD1. Trimming removed 6 bases from V and 0 bases from J; junction bases left unmatched: 10. The CDR3 has 16 residues. Germline CDR1 MNHEY, CDR2 SVGEGT. The CDR3 is CASRGARTGSSYEQYF. The sequenced part of the CDR3 DNA is TGTGCCAGCAGGGGGGCCCGGACAGGGTCCTCCTACGAG.

On this clone itself: With the read ending 3 residues before the CDR3 end, the germline J gene is used to fill in that end. The genes are TRBV4-2 and TRBJ2-4, with D perhaps TRBD1 (6 bases). This CDR3 spans 17 amino acids. The germline V and J ends were trimmed by 4 bases and 8 bases, with 24 bases remaining between them. Per the germline V gene, CDR1 is LGHNA and CDR2 is YNFKEQ. CDR3 amino acids: CASSRIGATGPGDIQYF. CDR3 DNA (partial): TGTGCCAGCAGCCGGATTGGGGCGACAGGCCCAGGGGACATT.

Concerning this clone: The sequence runs out 3 residues before the end of the CDR3; the remainder is reconstructed from the germline J gene. V usage is TRBV11-2 and J usage is TRBJ2-3; TRBD1 is a possible D gene (5 bases). CDR1 and CDR2 from the germline V gene are SGHAT and FQNNGV. The CDR3 consists of 13 residues. The CDR3 reads CASSLGQMQTQYF. CDR3 bases read: TGTGCCAGCAGCTTGGGGCAAATGCAGACG.

As concerns this clone: The sequence runs out 3 residues before the end of the CDR3; the remainder is reconstructed from the germline J gene. The chain is built from TRBV20-1 and TRBJ1-2; TRBD1 is a possible D gene (6 bases). This CDR3 is built from 13 residues. Germline CDR1 reads DFQATT; CDR2 reads SNEGSKA (reference sequence). Trimming pared 0 bases from V and 7 bases from J, leaving 12 bases between. The CDR3: CSARDLRGGGYTF. Partial CDR3 DNA: TGCAGTGCTAGAGATCTCAGGGGCGGTGGC.

Of note for this clone: The read stops 3 residues short of the end of the CDR3; the missing end is completed from the germline J gene. The chain employs TRBV5-1 and TRBJ2-5; 8 bases match TRBD2. The CDR3 is 15 residues long. V lost 6 bases to trimming and J lost 1 base; unmatched junction nucleotides: 8. CDR1 is SGHRS and CDR2 is YFSETQ in the germline V gene. CDR3 sequence reads: CASKKVAGPQETQYF. The DNA read from the CDR3 is TGCGCCAGCAAAAAAGTAGCGGGGCCCCAAGAGACC.

A note on this clone: Read coverage stops 3 residues before the CDR3 terminus; the germline J gene supplies the remainder. This chain links TRBV20-1 with TRBJ2-5, with 7 bases matching TRBD2. Germline loops: CDR1 DFQATT, CDR2 SNEGSKA (reference sequence). The CDR3 has 12 residues. Losses at the gene ends were 5 bases for V and 3 bases for J; bases not matched to a gene: 3. The CDR3 bases that were read are TGCAGTGCTCTAAGCGGGGAAGAGACC. Its protein is CSALSGEET. The complete CDR3 protein is CSALSGEETQYF.

As concerns this clone: From the germline J gene comes the end of the CDR3, since the read stops 3 residues before it. The V gene is TRBV20-1, the J gene TRBJ2-5, with 10 bases aligning to TRBD1. V gave up 3 bases and J gave up 4 bases; unmatched junction bases: 11. The length of the CDR3 is 16 residues. Germline-derived CDR1 and CDR2 are DFQATT and SNEGSKA (reference sequence). The CDR3 sequence is CSASPSGTGDPETQYF. CDR3 DNA (partial): TGCAGTGCTAGCCCTTCCGGGACAGGGGACCCAGAGACC.

As concerns this clone: With the read ending 3 residues before the CDR3 end, the germline J gene is used to fill in that end. V gene TRBV20-1 combines with J gene TRBJ1-1; weak D call: TRBD1 (6 bases). CDR3 length: 15 amino acids. Germline loops: CDR1 DFQATT, CDR2 SNEGSKA (reference sequence). The CDR3 is CSARGYSLDRLEAFF. Incomplete CDR3 DNA: TGCAGTGCTAGAGGATACTCACTCGACAGGTTAGAA.

Worth noting for this clone: One end of the junction varies from germline; a read error may be responsible. The CDR3 end is not reached by the read, which stops 3 residues before it; the germline J gene fills it in. The chain couples TRBV15 to TRBJ1-4, with 7 bases identical to TRBD1. The CDR3 runs 15 residues. CDR1 and CDR2 (germline): LNHNV, YYDKDF (reference sequence). CDR3 residues: CATSGDRAANEKLFF. The CDR3 DNA, read in part, is TGTGCCACCAGCGGAGACAGGGCGGCTAATGAAAAA.

Of note for this clone: The sequenced fragment ends 3 residues before the CDR3 boundary, so the rest is inferred from the germline J gene. This chain connects TRBV2 to TRBJ2-7; no clear D gene. This CDR3 has 12 residues. Between the trimmed V and J ends, which lost 9 bases and 2 bases, there was a span of 11 bases. Germline loops: CDR1 SNHLY, CDR2 FYNNEI. The part of the CDR3 DNA that was read is TGTGCCAGTCGTCCGGGTACCTACGAG. It encodes CASRPGTYE. The entire CDR3 sequence reads CASRPGTYEQYF.

A word on this clone: From the germline J gene comes the end of the CDR3, since the read stops 3 residues before it. The J gene is TRBJ1-2, the V gene TRBV18, with D perhaps TRBD1 (6 bases). The CDR3 spans 13 residues. Trimming stripped 5 bases from V and 7 bases from J, with 14 bases between. Germline CDR1 reads KGHSH; CDR2 reads LQKENI. The CDR3 bases that were read are TGTGCCAGCTCAGCCACAGGGCTAACTGGC. Amino acid sequence: CASSATGLTG. The full CDR3 protein reads CASSATGLTGYTF.

A remark on this clone: The read terminates 3 residues before the CDR3 end, so the remaining end is supplied by the germline J gene. The J gene is TRBJ2-2, the V gene TRBV2; 7 bases match TRBD1. The CDR3 has 12 residues. Germline-derived CDR1 and CDR2 are SNHLY and FYNNEI. The CDR3 spells CASSETTGSLFF. Incomplete CDR3 DNA: TGTGCCAGCAGTGAGACGACAGGGTCG.

As concerns this clone: The read terminates 3 residues ahead of where the CDR3 ends, so the germline J gene completes it. This chain joins TRBV28 and TRBJ2-3; 11 bases are shared with TRBD1. The CDR3 runs 15 residues. J was trimmed by 6 bases and V by 3 bases; bases with no gene match: 5. Germline V lookup: CDR1 MDHEN, CDR2 SYDVKM. The CDR3 sequence: CASSFGTGGSDTQYF. The CDR3 DNA, read in part, is TGTGCCAGCAGTTTTGGGACAGGGGGATCGGATACG.

By frequency, this clone registers medium-sized (0.01 to 0.1%). The CDR3 end is not reached by the read, which stops 3 residues before it; the germline J gene fills it in. V gene TRBV7-2 combines with J gene TRBJ2-2; D possibly corresponds to TRBD2 (6 bases). Between the trimmed V and J ends, which lost 5 bases and 6 bases, there was a span of 13 bases. The CDR3 extends over 14 amino acids. The germline gives CDR1 SGHTA, CDR2 FQGNSA. The CDR3 bases that were read are TGTGCCAGCAGCCATAGCGGAACCCCCGGGGAG. Translation: CASSHSGTPGE. The whole CDR3 protein reads CASSHSGTPGELFF. The complete variable domain, with remaining parts taken from reference TRBV7-2 and TRBJ2-2, reads GAGVSQSPSNKVTEKGKDVELRCDPISGHTALYWYRQSLGQGLEFLIYFQGNSAPDKSGLPSDRFSAERTGGSVSTLTIQRTQQEDSAVYLCASSHSGTPGELFFGEGSRLTVL.

Of note for this clone: The read terminates 3 residues ahead of where the CDR3 ends, so the germline J gene completes it. The V call is TRBV7-9, the J call TRBJ1-3; D is unresolved. With 1 base removed from V and 3 bases from J, the gap between germline ends came to 4 bases. Germline V lookup: CDR1 SEHNR, CDR2 FQNEAQ (reference sequence). The CDR3 consists of 13 residues. The covered CDR3 bases are TGTGCCAGCAGCTTAGAGGGTGGAAACACC. This sequence encodes CASSLEGGNT. The whole CDR3 is CASSLEGGNTIYF.

The chain's CDR3 is CASSSGGDTDTQYF. Partial CDR3 DNA: TGTGCCAGCAGCTCCGGAGGGGACACAGATACG. The chain has TRBV7-9 and TRBJ2-3; tentatively, D is TRBD2 (6 bases). The sequence runs out 3 residues before the end of the CDR3; the remainder is reconstructed from the germline J gene. The CDR3 is made up of 14 amino acids. Germline CDR1 is SEHNR and CDR2 is FQNEAQ (reference sequence). Trimming took 4 bases from V and 2 from J, leaving 10 bases between them.

As regards this clone: The read terminates 3 residues ahead of where the CDR3 ends, so the germline J gene completes it. J is TRBJ2-1 and V is TRBV20-1; 9 bases fit TRBD1. CDR1 is DFQATT, CDR2 SNEGSKA, per germline (reference sequence). After removal of 4 bases from V and 4 bases from J, the junction contained 8 bases not matched to a gene. The CDR3 is made up of 15 amino acids. The CDR3 reads CSATDDRGIYNEQFF. CDR3 bases read: TGCAGTGCTACCGATGACAGGGGGATTTACAATGAG.

Notes on this clone: The read finishes 3 residues shy of the CDR3 end, and the germline J gene is used to complete it. The gene calls are TRBV5-1 and TRBJ2-5, with D perhaps matching TRBD1 (8 bases). The V and J ends lost 4 bases and 4 bases respectively, with 17 bases between them. The CDR3 is made up of 15 amino acids. Germline V gives CDR1 SGHRS, CDR2 YFSETQ. The part of the CDR3 DNA that was read is TGCGCCAGCAGCCTGGACAGGGCGGGGGTAGAGACC. Amino acid sequence: CASSLDRAGVET. The entire CDR3 protein is CASSLDRAGVETQYF.

The part of the CDR3 DNA that was read is TGTGCCAGTAGTATCGGGACTACCCCCTACAATGAC. It specifies CASSIGTTPYND. The whole CDR3 protein reads CASSIGTTPYNDYTF. V and J are TRBV19 and TRBJ1-2; D is perhaps TRBD1 (5 bases). The DNA ends 3 residues before the CDR3 does, and the rest of the CDR3 is filled in from the germline J gene. This CDR3 has 15 amino acids. Germline loops: CDR1 LNHDA, CDR2 SQIVND (reference sequence).

For this clone: Sequencing ends 3 residues short of the CDR3 end; the germline J gene provides the rest. Other DNA sequences in the same sample also yield this CDR3. The V gene is TRBV30, the J gene TRBJ2-5; D not resolved. The CDR3 runs to 16 residues. Germline CDR1 and CDR2: GTSNPN and SVGIG (reference sequence). V lost 1 base and J lost 1, with 16 bases in between. CDR3 protein: CAWSGSSTGLQETQYF. CDR3 bases read: TGTGCCTGGAGTGGTTCCTCCACGGGTCTCCAAGAGACC.

With regard to this clone: The read gets to within 3 residues of the CDR3 end, and the germline J gene fills in the rest. The V call is TRBV11-2, the J call TRBJ1-1; TRBD1 matches 7 bases. This CDR3 contains 13 residues. The trim removed 4 bases at V and 4 bases at J, leaving 3 bases unmatched. Germline CDR1 reads SGHAT; CDR2 reads FQNNGV. The CDR3 reads CASSSQGTTEAFF. CDR3 DNA (partial): TGTGCCAGCAGCTCACAGGGGACCACTGAA.

About this clone: With the read ending 3 residues before the CDR3 end, the germline J gene is used to fill in that end. The rearrangement uses TRBV6-2 or TRBV6-3 and TRBJ1-5, with D possibly TRBD1 on 5 matching bases. Germline-derived CDR1 and CDR2 are MNHEY and SVGEGT. With 4 bases removed from V and 7 bases from J, the gap between germline ends came to 8 bases. The CDR3 has 12 amino acids. The sequenced CDR3 bases are TGTGCCAGCAGTTGGCCAGGGCAGCCC. This encodes CASSWPGQP. The entire CDR3 sequence reads CASSWPGQPQHF.

In regard to this clone: The CDR3 is cut off 3 residues early in the read; its end comes from the germline J gene. J is TRBJ2-7 and V is TRBV20-1; possible D gene TRBD2, 5 bases. V lost 5 bases to trimming and J lost 3 bases, with 29 bases between them. This CDR3 comprises 18 residues. Germline V gene lookup returns CDR1 DFQATT and CDR2 SNEGSKA (reference sequence). The chain's CDR3 is CSAWRIRARPRTHYEQYF. The covered CDR3 bases are TGCAGTGCTTGGAGGATCAGAGCCAGGCCGAGGACTCACTACGAG.

As to this clone: The read stops 3 residues short of the end of the CDR3; the missing end is completed from the germline J gene. This chain connects TRBV6-4 to TRBJ2-5; 10 nucleotides line up with TRBD2. Germline V lookup: CDR1 MRHNA, CDR2 SNTAGT. J gave up 2 bases and V 6 bases, and 6 bases lay outside the gene matches. The CDR3 covers 15 residues. The CDR3 sequence: CASSSSSGGQETQYF. Incomplete CDR3 DNA: TGTGCCAGCAGCTCCTCTAGCGGGGGTCAAGAGACC.

Points on this clone: The read ends 3 residues early relative to the CDR3; the germline J gene fills the gap. The chain uses TRBV7-8 and TRBJ1-1; tentative D call: TRBD1 (5 bases). The CDR3 length is 13 residues. In germline, CDR1 is SGHVS, CDR2 FQNEAQ. V gave up 3 bases and J gave up 4 bases, with 9 bases separating them. The part of the CDR3 DNA that was read is TGTGCCAGCAGCTTTCTAGGGGCCACTGAA. Translating it yields CASSFLGATE. The CDR3 in its entirety is CASSFLGATEAFF.

A word on this clone: From the germline J gene comes the end of the CDR3, since the read stops 3 residues before it. This chain connects TRBV27 to TRBJ2-7, with 8 bases identical to TRBD1. V was clipped by 2 bases and J by 2 bases; unmatched bases: 2. The germline V gene has CDR1 MNHEY and CDR2 SMNVEV (reference sequence). The CDR3 runs 14 residues. The CDR3 DNA, read in part, is TGTGCCAGCAGTTTACAGGGGGCACCCTACGAG. The encoded protein is CASSLQGAPYE. The whole CDR3 sequence reads CASSLQGAPYEQYF.